The 26 T cell receptor beta chains given below trace back to one sample, sequenced in a study of blood T cell repertoires in COVID-19. TCRdb's table, derived via immunoSEQ multiplex PCR, lists solely in-frame clones and lacks some. The sample lists 320,000 or so clones, 88% occurring once. The sequencing input was PBMCs or T cells enriched from blood (not recorded which). The receptors stem from a man aged 25-45 years who had recovered from COVID-19.

V and J are TRBV6-5 and TRBJ2-3; 7 bases match TRBD1. The germline gives CDR1 MNHEY, CDR2 SVGAGI. The CDR3 sequence is 14 residues long. With V trimmed by 6 bases and J by 2 bases, 5 bases remained unmatched. The CDR3 nucleotides read TGTGCCAGCAGCCGTGACAGGGTCACAGATACGCAGTATTTT. Translation: CASSRDRVTDTQYF.

This clone has only one observation. The J gene is TRBJ1-1, the V gene TRBV20-1, with a tentative D call TRBD1 (5 bases). Germline values: CDR1 DFQATT, CDR2 SNEGSKA (reference sequence). V was pared by 7 bases and J by 4 bases, with 10 bases between. The CDR3 sequence is 11 residues long. The DNA for the CDR3 is TGCAGTGTCCCCAGGGTCACTGAAGCTTTCTTT. It codes for CSVPRVTEAFF.

The chain employs TRBV15 and TRBJ1-2; 9 bases line up with TRBD1. Germline assignment: CDR1 LNHNV and CDR2 YYDKDF (reference sequence). The CDR3 runs 15 residues. Trimming took 1 base from V and 5 from J; bases not matched to a gene: 5. The CDR3 DNA follows: TGTGCCACCAGCAGAGGAACAGGGGGCGGTTATGGCTACACCTTC. Its protein is CATSRGTGGGYGYTF.

V usage is TRBV5-8 and J usage is TRBJ1-6, with no clear D. Germline V gives CDR1 SGHTS, CDR2 YDEGEE. The CDR3 contains 15 residues. V shed 0 bases and J shed 8 bases, with 12 bases lying between them. CDR3 residues: CASSLVAGSHSPLHF. The CDR3 region has the DNA TGTGCCAGCAGCTTGGTTGCAGGTTCCCATTCACCCCTCCACTTT.

The genes are TRBV7-9 and TRBJ2-3, with 8 positions matching TRBD2. The CDR3 runs 14 residues. Trimming at V came to 4 bases and at J to 0 bases, leaving 0 bases not matched to a gene. Germline V gives CDR1 SEHNR, CDR2 FQNEAQ (reference sequence). This CDR3 is CASSSSGSTDTQYF. For the CDR3, the DNA is TGTGCCAGCAGCTCTAGCGGGAGCACAGATACGCAGTATTTT. The variable domain in full, completed from reference TRBV7-9 and TRBJ2-3, reads DTGVSQNPRHKITKRGQNVTFRCDPISEHNRLYWYRQTLGQGPEFLTYFQNEAQLEKSRLLSDRFSAERPKGSFSTLEIQRTEQGDSAMYLCASSSSGSTDTQYFGPGTRLTVL.

This chain connects TRBV7-9 to TRBJ2-7, with TRBD2 matching 12 bases. V lost 4 bases, J lost 2 bases, and 3 bases stayed unmatched. This CDR3 region has 15 residues. CDR1 and CDR2 from the germline V gene are SEHNR and FQNEAQ (reference sequence). This CDR3 is CASSYGLAGTYEQYF. The CDR3 DNA sequence: TGTGCCAGCAGCTACGGACTAGCGGGGACCTACGAGCAGTACTTC.

V gene TRBV19 combines with J gene TRBJ2-1, with 12 bases matching TRBD2. After removal of 5 bases from V and 6 bases from J, the junction contained 5 bases not matched to a gene. This CDR3 spans 15 amino acids. Germline V lookup: CDR1 LNHDA, CDR2 SQIVND (reference sequence). The CDR3 region is CASSLTSGGRNEQFF. The CDR3 nucleotides read TGTGCCAGTAGTTTGACTAGCGGGGGACGCAATGAGCAGTTCTTC.

This rearrangement joins TRBV7-8 to TRBJ1-6; 7 nucleotides agree with TRBD1. The CDR3 consists of 13 residues. Germline-derived CDR1 and CDR2 are SGHVS and FQNEAQ. V gave up 5 bases and J gave up 8 bases; unmatched junction bases: 3. This chain's CDR3 is CASSIQGDSPLHF. The CDR3 region has the DNA TGTGCCAGCAGCATCCAGGGGGATTCACCCCTCCACTTT. Looking up the rest from reference TRBV7-8 and TRBJ1-6 gives the full variable domain: GAGVSQSPRYKVAKRGQDVALRCDPISGHVSLFWYQQALGQGPEFLTYFQNEAQLDKSGLPSDRFFAERPEGSVSTLKIQRTQQEDSAVYLCASSIQGDSPLHFGNGTRLTVT.

This clone was found once. The chain joins TRBV10-3 to TRBJ2-7; the match to TRBD2 covers 10 bases. V was clipped by 3 bases and J by 3 bases; unmatched bases: 5. Germline-derived CDR1 and CDR2 are ENHRY and SYGVKD. The CDR3 totals 15 residues. Here the CDR3 reads CAISDPAGGVYEQYF. Written as DNA, the CDR3 is TGTGCCATCAGTGACCCAGCGGGGGGGGTCTACGAGCAGTACTTC.

This chain links TRBV27 with TRBJ2-7; TRBD2 matches 10 bases. The CDR3 has 15 residues. Germline values: CDR1 MNHEY, CDR2 SMNVEV (reference sequence). V trimming: 2 bases; J trimming: 6 bases; junction bases outside the gene matches: 7. CDR3 in amino acids: CASSLSGGAGGEQYF. DNA for the CDR3: TGTGCCAGCAGTTTAAGCGGGGGGGCCGGGGGCGAGCAGTACTTC.

CDR3 sequence reads: CASSLAGQTGNEQFF. The CDR3 DNA reads as TGTGCCAGCAGTTTAGCCGGACAGACCGGCAATGAGCAGTTCTTC. The chain links TRBV27 to TRBJ2-1; D perhaps matches TRBD1 (6 bases). CDR1 and CDR2 from the germline V gene are MNHEY and SMNVEV (reference sequence). Trimming stripped 2 bases from V and 6 bases from J, with 14 bases between. The CDR3 covers 15 residues.

This chain joins TRBV5-1 and TRBJ2-1, with 9 bases matching TRBD2. Trimming removed 1 base from V and 6 bases from J; junction bases left unmatched: 5. Germline loops: CDR1 SGHRS, CDR2 YFSETQ. The CDR3 has 15 residues. Here the CDR3 reads CASSLKGTSINEQFF. The CDR3 DNA reads TGCGCCAGCAGCTTGAAGGGGACTAGCATCAATGAGCAGTTCTTC.

V usage is TRBV7-7 and J usage is TRBJ2-7, with 8 bases that match TRBD2. The CDR3 loop spans 15 amino acids. Per the germline V gene, CDR1 is SSHAT and CDR2 is FNYEAQ (reference sequence). V lost 1 base and J lost 5; bases outside the gene matches: 7. CDR3 DNA sequence: TGTGCCAGCAGCTTAGGTGTTAGCGGGGCCAACGAGCAGTACTTC. It is translated as CASSLGVSGANEQYF. Based on the CDR3 plus reference TRBV7-7 and TRBJ2-7, the full variable domain is GAGVSQSPRYKVTKRGQDVTLRCDPISSHATLYWYQQALGQGPEFLTYFNYEAQPDKSGLPSDRFSAERPEGSISTLTIQRTEQRDSAMYRCASSLGVSGANEQYFGPGTRLTVT.

This clone was detected only a few times. V usage is TRBV10-1 and J usage is TRBJ2-7; D remains unclear. V shed 5 bases and J shed 4 bases, with 6 bases lying between them. There are 11 residues in the CDR3. The V gene's germline CDR1 is WNHNN and CDR2 SYGVQD (reference sequence). CDR3 nucleotides: TGCGCCAGCAGTTCTCAGTACGAGCAGTACTTC. The encoded protein is CASSSQYEQYF.

This chain connects TRBV6-5 to TRBJ2-3; 7 nucleotides agree with TRBD2. CDR1 is MNHEY, CDR2 SVGAGI, per germline. The CDR3 consists of 14 residues. Trimming removed 6 bases from V and 1 base from J; junction bases left unmatched: 4. DNA for the CDR3: TGTGCCAGCAGGGGGGGGGACCGCACAGATACGCAGTATTTT. Protein sequence: CASRGGDRTDTQYF.

There are a few counts of this clone. The genes are TRBV7-9 and TRBJ2-7, with D perhaps TRBD2 (5 bases). CDR1 is SEHNR, CDR2 FQNEAQ, per germline (reference sequence). The CDR3 is 13 amino acids. V shed 3 bases and J shed 2 bases, with 8 bases lying between them. The CDR3 coding sequence is TGTGCCAGCAGCTTGGAGGTAGCCTACGAGCAGTACTTC. Protein: CASSLEVAYEQYF. The entire variable domain, with the rest obtained from reference TRBV7-9 and TRBJ2-7, is as follows: DTGVSQNPRHKITKRGQNVTFRCDPISEHNRLYWYRQTLGQGPEFLTYFQNEAQLEKSRLLSDRFSAERPKGSFSTLEIQRTEQGDSAMYLCASSLEVAYEQYFGPGTRLTVT.

The chain is built from TRBV6-5 and TRBJ2-7; the match to TRBD1 covers 7 bases. Trimming at V came to 7 bases and at J to 2 bases, leaving 11 bases not matched to a gene. Germline assignment: CDR1 MNHEY and CDR2 SVGAGI. CDR3 size: 15 residues. CDR3 DNA: TGTGCCAGCACCCAAGGGGGCCCCGGACCCTACGAGCAGTACTTC. Its protein product is CASTQGGPGPYEQYF.

This chain joins TRBV13 and TRBJ1-1, with 8 bases that match TRBD1. The V gene end was trimmed by 5 bases and the J gene end by 6 bases; junction bases not matched to a gene: 5. CDR1 is PRHDT and CDR2 is FYEKMQ in the germline V gene (reference sequence). This CDR3 region has 13 residues. The CDR3 nucleotides are TGTGCCAGCAGCGGAGGACAGGGCCCTGAAGCTTTCTTT. It encodes CASSGGQGPEAFF.

This clone is a singleton in its sample. V is TRBV10-3 and J is TRBJ2-1, with 8 nucleotides matching TRBD2. CDR3 length equals 18 residues. V lost 0 bases and J lost 3; bases outside the gene matches: 10. Germline CDR1 and CDR2: ENHRY and SYGVKD. CDR3 DNA: TGTGCCATCAGTGAGTCGACTCAGGCGGGGGGCCTCTACAATGAGCAGTTCTTC. Residues: CAISESTQAGGLYNEQFF.

This clone was detected once. The V gene is TRBV19, the J gene TRBJ1-1; TRBD1 matches 7 bases. Per the germline V gene, CDR1 is LNHDA and CDR2 is SQIVND (reference sequence). The CDR3 runs 15 residues. The junction had 9 bases not matched to a gene; V was cut back by 6 bases and J by 2 bases. This CDR3 reads CASRPAGQLNTEAFF. DNA of the CDR3: TGTGCCAGTAGACCCGCGGGACAGCTAAACACTGAAGCTTTCTTT.

The chain is built from TRBV6-5 and TRBJ2-1, with a tentative D call TRBD2 (7 bases). This CDR3 is built from 15 residues. Trimming took 5 bases from V and 3 from J, leaving 14 bases between them. Germline assignment: CDR1 MNHEY and CDR2 SVGAGI. CDR3 nucleotides: TGTGCCAGCAGTCATCAAGGGGGGGGCTACAATGAGCAGTTCTTC. Its protein is CASSHQGGGYNEQFF.

The J gene is TRBJ2-5, the V gene TRBV7-9; 7 bases line up with TRBD1. After removal of 5 bases from V and 2 bases from J, the junction contained 2 bases not matched to a gene. This CDR3 spans 13 amino acids. Germline values: CDR1 SEHNR, CDR2 FQNEAQ (reference sequence). In nucleotides, the CDR3 is TGTGCCAGCAGCCGGGGACAGCAAGAGACCCAGTACTTC. Amino acids: CASSRGQQETQYF.

The chain couples TRBV10-2 to TRBJ2-3; weak D call: TRBD1 (6 bases). Germline CDR1 reads WSHSY; CDR2 reads SAAADI. The length of the CDR3 is 15 residues. Trimming shortened V by 4 bases and J by 1 base, and 12 bases separated the two germline ends. The CDR3 here is CASSGIGGGTDTQYF. The CDR3 coding sequence is TGCGCCAGCAGTGGGATAGGGGGAGGCACAGATACGCAGTATTTT.

J is TRBJ2-7 and V is TRBV7-6; TRBD1 matches 10 bases. The CDR3 contains 16 residues. CDR1 and CDR2 from the germline V gene are SGHVS and FNYEAQ. Germline trimming cut 1 base from V and 5 bases from J; bases unmatched to any gene: 8. The CDR3 sequence: CASSLDPGTGVNEQYF. DNA of the CDR3: TGTGCCAGCAGCTTAGACCCCGGGACAGGGGTGAACGAGCAGTACTTC. The full variable domain, in which reference TRBV7-6 and TRBJ2-7 provide the parts outside the CDR3, is GAGVSQSPRYKVTKRGQDVALRCDPISGHVSLYWYRQALGQGPEFLTYFNYEAQQDKSGLPNDRFSAERPEGSISTLTIQRTEQRDSAMYRCASSLDPGTGVNEQYFGPGTRLTVT.

The genes are TRBV2 and TRBJ2-3; 7 bases align to TRBD1. Losses at the gene ends were 6 bases for V and 9 bases for J; bases not matched to a gene: 12. The CDR3 sequence is 14 residues long. The germline CDR1 and CDR2 sequences are SNHLY and FYNNEI. CDR3 residues: CASRAWDRLRTQYF. CDR3 DNA: TGTGCCAGCAGGGCCTGGGACAGACTAAGGACGCAGTATTTT.

This chain connects TRBV3-1 (or the pseudogene TRBV3-2) to TRBJ2-7, with 7 bases lining up with TRBD1. V shed 0 bases and J 5 bases; nucleotides not matched to a gene: 7. The germline V gene has CDR1 LGHDT and CDR2 YNNKEL (reference sequence). The CDR3 has 15 amino acids. The CDR3 DNA is TGTGCCAGCAGCCAAGATCCCGGGACAGTCAACGAGCAGTACTTC. This sequence encodes CASSQDPGTVNEQYF.